A selection of T cell receptor beta chains follows, all from one sample in a study of blood T cells in healthy people across ages. TCRdb re-derived calls from the 5' RACE reads in MiXCR, one entry per CDR3 protein. Of roughly 410,000 distinct CDR3 sequences listed, about 49% are singletons. The sample was blood. These receptors were obtained from a man in his sixties in good health. The CDR3 runs from the conserved cysteine through the conserved F or W. Each record gives: V gene, CDR3 protein.

TRBV20-1 CSASQPTGGMGPQHF
TRBV10-3 CAINRGREETQYF
TRBV20-1 CSARVLSYEQYF
TRBV28 CASSLLRGPEAFF
TRBV7-2 CASSLEATGSYGQYF
TRBV15 CATSRDPTRRRGYTF
TRBV30 CAWSRGRASSGANVLTF
TRBV6-5 CARFFSGGTYEQYF
TRBV30 CAWKHGASGKETQYF
TRBV28 CASTRQDYEQYF
TRBV12-3/TRBV12-4 CASRKGLQETQYF
TRBV4-2 CASSQEASGAYEQYF
TRBV5-6 CASSFGGAREETQYF
TRBV5-1 CASSLSGTSGSTDTQYF
TRBV5-1 CASSSYAGSGANVLTF
TRBV2 CASLTGAGNTIYF
TRBV20-1 CSARAGVDEQFF
TRBV6-2/TRBV6-3 CASSWTSGTSWEQFF
TRBV12-3/TRBV12-4 CASSPTAQNTDTQYF
TRBV28 CASSLDTGGPSYEQYF
TRBV2 CASSEWGLAGAPTYKQYF
TRBV4-3 CASSQDRPAGVLTF
TRBV20-1 CSAGNREMPSGANVLTF
TRBV3-1 CASSQDWALGQYNEQFF
TRBV7-2 CASSSAPQGAYEQYF
TRBV11-1 CASSFTGRGDTQYF
TRBV6-5 CASSYGGGANERFF
TRBV14 CASSQDCAGRGSANYGYTF
TRBV20-1 CSAQSRSGQYF
TRBV6-1 CASSESTGRLGQPQHF
TRBV4-2 CASSQATIGTDTQYF